This entry lists 9 T cell receptor beta chains sequenced from one sample in a study of cytomegalovirus exposure and HLA in healthy donors. PCR involved 60 Vbeta and 13 Jbeta primers. The repertoire was sequenced with immunoSEQ multiplex PCR; TCRdb's copy has only in-frame clones and lacks some. In the table there are approximately 110,000 clones, roughly 14% of which are singletons. Sequenced material: PBMCs. Receptor source: a woman in her late teens or twenties in good health and CMV-seronegative.

V and J are TRBV2 and TRBJ1-2, with D possibly being TRBD1 (5 bases). CDR3 size: 12 residues. The V gene lost 7 bases and the J gene lost 4 bases, with 10 bases spanning the gap. Germline CDR1 and CDR2: SNHLY and FYNNEI. CDR3 DNA: TGTGCCAGCAACCTAGACAGCTATGGCTACACCTTC. Amino acid sequence: CASNLDSYGYTF.

The V and J genes are TRBV7-2 and TRBJ1-1; TRBD1 might be the D (5 bases). The CDR3 loop spans 16 amino acids. The V gene lost 5 bases and the J gene lost 1 base, with 17 bases spanning the gap. Germline loops: CDR1 SGHTA, CDR2 FQGNSA. This CDR3 reads CASSTDRPLSNTEAFF. The CDR3 coding sequence is TGTGCCAGCAGCACCGACAGACCGCTATCGAACACTGAAGCTTTCTTT.

This clone was detected only once. J is TRBJ1-1 and V is TRBV7-2; tentatively, D is TRBD1 (6 bases). The CDR3 contains 17 residues. The germline CDR1 and CDR2 sequences are SGHTA and FQGNSA. The V gene lost 3 bases and the J gene lost 1 base, with 18 bases spanning the gap. CDR3 protein: CASSFLGSGQQNTEAFF. CDR3 nucleotide sequence: TGTGCCAGCAGCTTTCTAGGGTCGGGACAACAGAACACTGAAGCTTTCTTT.

The V call is TRBV5-1, the J call TRBJ2-4; D possibly corresponds to TRBD2 (6 bases). Trimming stripped 2 bases from V and 1 base from J, with 13 bases between. Germline V gene lookup returns CDR1 SGHRS and CDR2 YFSETQ. This CDR3 is 16 amino acids long. This CDR3 is CASSFRGGSAKNIQYF. The CDR3, as DNA: TGCGCCAGCAGCTTTCGGGGAGGTAGTGCCAAAAACATTCAGTACTTC.

This clone was observed a handful of times. The chain links TRBV5-4 to TRBJ2-1; TRBD2 agrees at 10 bases. Germline CDR1 is SGHNT and CDR2 is YYREEE (reference sequence). V dropped 4 bases and J dropped 2; count of bases not matched to a gene: 6. The CDR3 loop spans 16 amino acids. The DNA for the CDR3 is TGTGCCAGCAGCCTCAACAGCGGGAGGGCCTACAATGAGCAGTTCTTC. It specifies CASSLNSGRAYNEQFF.

A few counts support this clone. The V and J genes are TRBV5-4 and TRBJ2-3, with 8 bases aligning to TRBD1. The V gene's germline CDR1 is SGHNT and CDR2 YYREEE (reference sequence). This CDR3 comprises 16 residues. V shed 2 bases and J 2 bases; nucleotides not matched to a gene: 7. The DNA of the CDR3 is TGTGCCAGCAGCTTCCCAAGACAGGGGATCACAGATACGCAGTATTTT. Encoded protein: CASSFPRQGITDTQYF.

The chain joins TRBV9 to TRBJ2-1; possibly TRBD2 for D (5 bases). This CDR3 is built from 15 residues. Per germline, CDR1 SGDLS and CDR2 YYNGEE. V was shortened by 1 base and J by 10 bases, with 18 bases between the two germline ends. CDR3 in DNA: TGTGCCAGCAGCGTAAGGTCTCGGAGGCTCGAGGAGCAGTTCTTC. Translation gives CASSVRSRRLEEQFF.

Points on this clone: The final CDR3 position lacks the conserved phenylalanine or tryptophan, pointing to a likely read error. The J gene is TRBJ1-1, the V gene TRBV14; 9 bases line up with TRBD1. Germline CDR1 reads SGHDN; CDR2 reads FVKESK. The ends lost 1 base at V and 5 bases at J; junction bases unmatched: 8. The CDR3 is 16 amino acids. In DNA form, the CDR3 reads TGTGCCAGCAGCCAAGGGGACAGGGTTTTACGGACTGAAGCTTTCGTT. Translating it yields CASSQGDRVLRTEAFV.

This clone has a handful of counts. V gene TRBV5-6 combines with J gene TRBJ2-5; 10 bases are shared with TRBD2. The CDR3 consists of 14 residues. Losses at the gene ends were 2 bases for V and 5 bases for J; bases not matched to a gene: 3. Germline V gives CDR1 SGHDT, CDR2 YYEEEE. CDR3 bases: TGTGCCAGCAGCTTTTTGACTAGCGGGGAGACCCAGTACTTC. This sequence encodes CASSFLTSGETQYF.